This T cell receptor (beta chain) emerged from a study of T cell changes during pregnancy in multiple sclerosis. Clones were sequenced by immunoSEQ multiplex PCR, and TCRdb holds only the in-frame ones, with some missing. The table shows under 70,000 clones, with about 90% occurring only once. Sample: CD4+ T cells from peripheral blood mononuclear cells, taken after pregnancy. The clonotype comes from a female donor with multiple sclerosis, enrolled in a pregnancy study.

CDR3 in amino acids: CASSLDSSGRGNEQFF. CDR3 nucleotides: TGCGCCAGCAGCTTGGATTCTAGCGGGAGGGGGAATGAGCAGTTCTTC. The chain links TRBV5-1 to TRBJ2-1; TRBD2 matches at 12 bases. Germline V gene lookup returns CDR1 SGHRS and CDR2 YFSETQ. V was pared by 0 bases and J by 7 bases, with 5 bases of the junction left unmatched. The length of the CDR3 is 16 residues.